These 21 T cell receptor beta chains came from one sample sequenced in a study of blood T cell repertoires in COVID-19. Generated by immunoSEQ multiplex PCR, the TCRdb table keeps only in-frame clones and is missing some. The sample lists approximately 670,000 clones; approximately 90% were seen once. Sequenced material: peripheral blood. Every receptor here comes from a woman aged 18-29 years with acute or convalescent COVID-19.

The rearrangement uses TRBV29-1 and TRBJ1-2; no firm D call. In germline, CDR1 is SQVTM, CDR2 ANQGSEA. Trimming took 1 base from V and 4 from J, leaving 16 bases between them. The CDR3 loop spans 15 amino acids. CDR3 amino acids: CSVEGGNRWVYGYTF. The CDR3 DNA follows: TGCAGCGTTGAAGGAGGGAATCGGTGGGTCTATGGCTACACCTTC.

V usage is TRBV11-1 and J usage is TRBJ1-2, with D perhaps matching TRBD1 (5 bases). V lost 2 bases, J lost 4 bases, and 14 bases lay in between. CDR1 SGHAT and CDR2 FQDESV come from the germline V gene (reference sequence). This CDR3 spans 15 amino acids. This chain's CDR3 is CASSLSSGVGYGYTF. DNA of the CDR3: TGTGCCAGCAGCTTAAGTTCGGGGGTTGGCTATGGCTACACCTTC.

This clone has more than one count but fewer than ten. The chain employs TRBV19 and TRBJ1-3; D might be TRBD1 (5 bases). Trimming left V 8 bases short and J 0 bases short, with 20 bases between. The CDR3 sequence is 17 residues long. Germline V CDR1 and CDR2: LNHDA, SQIVND (reference sequence). The CDR3 sequence: CASSLGPPGGSGNTIYF. CDR3 DNA sequence: TGTGCCAGTTCGCTGGGACCGCCGGGAGGCTCTGGAAACACCATATATTTT.

The chain uses TRBV19 and TRBJ1-6; TRBD1 might be the D (6 bases). In germline, CDR1 is LNHDA, CDR2 SQIVND (reference sequence). With 6 bases removed from V and 0 bases from J, the gap between germline ends came to 18 bases. This CDR3 region has 18 residues. The CDR3 reads CASSRRDIPSSYNSPLHF. The CDR3 nucleotides read TGTGCCAGTAGCCGACGGGACATCCCGAGCTCCTATAATTCACCCCTCCACTTT.

The chain joins TRBV30 to TRBJ2-5, with D possibly matching TRBD1 (5 bases). Germline V CDR1 and CDR2: GTSNPN, SVGIG (reference sequence). The CDR3 has 13 residues. The ends were cut back, 4 bases at V and 1 base at J, with 10 bases in the middle. CDR3 in DNA: TGTGCCTGGAACCCGACAGCCCAAGAGACCCAGTACTTC. Translation gives CAWNPTAQETQYF.

The J gene is TRBJ2-3, the V gene TRBV11-3, with 8 bases matching TRBD2. From germline, CDR1 is SGHNT and CDR2 YENEEA. The junction had 0 bases not matched to a gene; V was cut back by 1 base and J by 0 bases. There are 15 residues in the CDR3. The chain's CDR3 is CASSLGTSSTDTQYF. The CDR3, as DNA: TGTGCCAGCAGCTTAGGGACTAGCAGCACAGATACGCAGTATTTT.

The chain combines TRBV19 with TRBJ1-2, with 7 bases lining up with TRBD1. This CDR3 has 15 amino acids. J gave up 6 bases and V 7 bases, and 14 bases lay outside the gene matches. Germline V gene data show CDR1 as LNHDA and CDR2 as SQIVND (reference sequence). The CDR3 DNA reads as TGTGCCAGTACCTACCTACAGGGGAGACGGCATGGCTACACCTTC. Its translation: CASTYLQGRRHGYTF.

The genes are TRBV7-9 and TRBJ2-5; 7 bases are a match to TRBD2. The V gene's germline CDR1 is SEHNR and CDR2 FQNEAQ (reference sequence). V lost 1 base to trimming and J lost 4 bases; unmatched junction nucleotides: 18. The CDR3 has 19 residues. The CDR3 DNA is TGTGCCAGCAGCTTAGTTGCGGGGGATGCTCCGGTCCTTCCAGAGACCCAGTACTTC. Translated, it gives CASSLVAGDAPVLPETQYF.

This clone was recorded once. The chain employs TRBV6-5 and TRBJ1-2, with 7 positions matching TRBD1. The CDR3 spans 15 residues. V shed 7 bases, J shed 13 bases, and the junction held 21 bases outside the gene matches. Per the germline V gene, CDR1 is MNHEY and CDR2 is SVGAGI. The CDR3 region has the DNA TGTGCCAGCACCCCGAGTTGGACAGGAGCTCCTTTCATCACCTTC. Amino acid sequence: CASTPSWTGAPFITF.

This clone was seen once. The chain has TRBV19 and TRBJ1-4; D is possibly TRBD1 (5 bases). The CDR3 loop spans 13 amino acids. Germline CDR1 and CDR2: LNHDA and SQIVND (reference sequence). V gave up 7 bases and J gave up 6 bases, with 12 bases separating them. The CDR3 bases are TGTGCCAGTAATGCAGGGATCTATGAAAAACTGTTTTTT. This codes for CASNAGIYEKLFF.

The genes are TRBV19 and TRBJ2-1; tentatively, D is TRBD1 (6 bases). The CDR3 length is 13 residues. CDR1 and CDR2 from the germline V gene are LNHDA and SQIVND (reference sequence). The V end was cut by 4 bases, the J end by 9 bases, with 13 bases between. This CDR3 reads CASSKWGPGEQFF. The CDR3 bases are TGTGCCAGTAGTAAGTGGGGGCCTGGTGAGCAGTTCTTC.

V and J are TRBV28 and TRBJ1-1, with D perhaps TRBD1 (6 bases). Germline V gene lookup returns CDR1 MDHEN and CDR2 SYDVKM. The CDR3 runs to 13 residues. V dropped 8 bases and J dropped 4 bases, with 14 bases sitting between them. The CDR3 DNA follows: TGTGCCAGCTCCCTAAGGGGGTTCACTGAAGCTTTCTTT. This encodes CASSLRGFTEAFF.

The V gene is TRBV25-1, the J gene TRBJ2-1, with TRBD1 matching 7 bases. Trimming removed 4 bases from V and 8 bases from J; junction bases left unmatched: 11. CDR1 MGHDK and CDR2 SYGVNS come from the germline V gene. The CDR3 has 15 residues. CDR3 nucleotide sequence: TGTGCCAGCAGTGCCCACAGGGGATCCCTCGATGAGCAGTTCTTC. This translates into CASSAHRGSLDEQFF.

V gene TRBV27 combines with J gene TRBJ1-2; D ambiguous. The germline V gene has CDR1 MNHEY and CDR2 SMNVEV (reference sequence). V lost 9 bases and J 2 bases, leaving 4 bases between the germline ends. The CDR3 has 10 residues. The CDR3 coding sequence is TGTGCCAGTCCGAACTATGGCTACACCTTC. This codes for CASPNYGYTF.

V is TRBV25-1 and J is TRBJ1-2, with D unresolved. V shed 4 bases and J shed 8 bases, with 23 bases lying between them. The CDR3 is 16 amino acids. Germline V lookup: CDR1 MGHDK, CDR2 SYGVNS. The CDR3 is CASSGSSTRSYEGYTF. In nucleotides, the CDR3 is TGTGCCAGCAGTGGTTCCTCCACGCGGTCGTATGAGGGCTACACCTTC.

CDR3 loop: CASSYQGDEKLFF. As DNA, the CDR3 is TGTGCCAGCAGTTACCAGGGCGATGAAAAACTGTTTTTT. This chain links TRBV6-5 with TRBJ1-4, with TRBD1 as a possible D gene (5 bases). The CDR3 loop spans 13 amino acids. Trimming took 2 bases from V and 6 from J, leaving 7 bases between them. Per germline, CDR1 MNHEY and CDR2 SVGAGI.

The CDR3 loop is CASSPQGSGNYGYTF. CDR3 DNA: TGTGCCAGCAGTCCACAGGGATCTGGGAACTATGGCTACACCTTC. The chain combines TRBV6-2 or TRBV6-3 with TRBJ1-2, with D possibly being TRBD1 (6 bases). The CDR3 length is 15 residues. Per germline, CDR1 MNHEY and CDR2 SVGEGT. V shed 5 bases and J shed 2 bases, with 15 bases lying between them.

The V and J genes are TRBV5-1 and TRBJ2-3; D possibly corresponds to TRBD2 (6 bases). Trimming cost V 1 base and J 0 bases, with 12 bases left between them. The germline V gene encodes CDR1 SGHRS and CDR2 YFSETQ. The CDR3 consists of 16 residues. The DNA of the CDR3 is TGCGCCAGCAGCTTGTATAGCGGAACTAGCACAGATACGCAGTATTTT. Translated, it gives CASSLYSGTSTDTQYF.

This chain joins TRBV21-1 and TRBJ1-1; no check of the table's D call, TRBD1, against the DNA was made. TRBV21-1 is designated a pseudogene. The CDR3 loop spans 18 amino acids. CDR3 in amino acids: CASSTTPTGERMNTEAFF. The CDR3 DNA sequence: TGTGCCAGCAGCACGACGCCGACAGGGGAACGGATGAACACTGAAGCTTTCTTT.

The chain links TRBV9 to TRBJ1-1; TRBD1 matches at 9 bases. V dropped 4 bases and J dropped 6; count of bases not matched to a gene: 7. The CDR3 contains 14 residues. Germline values: CDR1 SGDLS, CDR2 YYNGEE. CDR3 protein: CASSSLTGGSEAFF. The CDR3 region has the DNA TGTGCCAGCAGCTCATTAACAGGGGGCTCTGAAGCTTTCTTT.

The chain carries TRBV3-1 (or the pseudogene TRBV3-2) and TRBJ2-7; TRBD2 aligns across 11 bases. Germline loops: CDR1 LGHDT, CDR2 YNNKEL (reference sequence). The CDR3 covers 16 residues. V trimming: 0 bases; J trimming: 3 bases; junction bases outside the gene matches: 4. The CDR3 sequence is CASSQDLLAGDYEQYF. The CDR3 DNA reads TGTGCCAGCAGCCAAGACTTACTAGCGGGGGACTACGAGCAGTACTTC.